The 24 T cell receptor beta chains given below trace back to one sample, sequenced in a study of cytomegalovirus exposure and HLA in healthy donors. Vbeta (60) and Jbeta (13) primers were used in the PCR. The method was immunoSEQ multiplex PCR; TCRdb's version includes in-frame clones alone and lacks a portion of them. The top ten clones hold about 2.5% of a sample with around 120,000 clones, more than 60% of them seen once. Sequenced sample: PBMCs. The receptors here all came from a middle-aged woman in good health and CMV-seropositive.

The V gene is TRBV7-9, the J gene TRBJ2-5, with 8 bases that match TRBD1. The germline V gene has CDR1 SEHNR and CDR2 FQNEAQ (reference sequence). This CDR3 region has 14 residues. With 5 bases clipped from V and 5 bases from J, the junction kept 7 bases outside the gene matches. The CDR3 DNA reads as TGTGCCAGCAGCATAACTCAGGGGGCCGAGACCCAGTACTTC. Its translation is CASSITQGAETQYF.

The rearrangement links TRBV4-2 to TRBJ2-7, with a weak D call TRBD2 (6 bases). Between the trimmed V and J ends, which lost 5 bases and 3 bases, there was a span of 11 bases. This CDR3 contains 13 residues. CDR1 is LGHNA and CDR2 is YNFKEQ in the germline V gene. CDR3 loop: CASSNVGSYEQYF. DNA for the CDR3: TGTGCCAGCAGCAATGTCGGGAGCTACGAGCAGTACTTC.

The rearrangement links TRBV30 to TRBJ1-3, with D tentatively TRBD1 (6 bases). Germline V gene data show CDR1 as GTSNPN and CDR2 as SVGIG (reference sequence). The CDR3 length is 15 residues. V lost 2 bases to trimming and J lost 0 bases, with 11 bases between them. The CDR3 sequence: CAWSSGQSSGNTIYF. The CDR3 DNA follows: TGTGCCTGGAGTTCTGGACAGTCCTCTGGAAACACCATATATTTT.

The chain uses TRBV5-6 and TRBJ2-7; maybe TRBD1 (5 bases). The CDR3 has 14 amino acids. Per the germline V gene, CDR1 is SGHDT and CDR2 is YYEEEE. With 0 bases removed from V and 1 base from J, the gap between germline ends came to 8 bases. The CDR3 region has the DNA TGTGCCAGCAGCTTGGGGGGCAGGTCCTACGAGCAGTACTTC. Encoded protein: CASSLGGRSYEQYF.

CDR3 loop: CAWSATSGGVDTQYF. The CDR3 nucleotides are TGTGCCTGGAGTGCAACTAGCGGAGGGGTAGATACGCAGTATTTT. The chain carries TRBV30 and TRBJ2-3, with 8 positions matching TRBD2. V was clipped by 1 base and J by 5 bases; unmatched bases: 8. This CDR3 region has 15 residues. Germline CDR1 is GTSNPN and CDR2 is SVGIG (reference sequence).

The V and J genes are TRBV12-5 and TRBJ2-5; 12 nucleotides align to TRBD2. The CDR3 totals 15 residues. Looked up from germline, CDR1 is LGHNT and CDR2 is FRNRAP. J was trimmed by 4 bases and V by 2 bases; bases with no gene match: 2. This chain's CDR3 is CASGLTGLAGETQYF. The CDR3 DNA follows: TGTGCTAGTGGTTTGACGGGACTAGCGGGAGAGACCCAGTACTTC.

The chain has TRBV10-3 and TRBJ1-2; 7 nucleotides agree with TRBD1. Unmatched junction bases numbered 8, after V lost 3 bases and J lost 7 bases. The CDR3 loop spans 14 amino acids. Germline-derived CDR1 and CDR2 are ENHRY and SYGVKD. The CDR3 protein is CAISESRQGGGYTF. The CDR3 region has the DNA TGTGCCATCAGTGAATCCCGACAGGGTGGTGGCTACACCTTC.

This chain joins TRBV5-4 and TRBJ2-7; 11 bases match TRBD2. This CDR3 has 18 residues. CDR1 and CDR2 (germline): SGHNT, YYREEE (reference sequence). The V and J ends lost 3 bases and 5 bases, in that order; junction bases with no gene match: 16. CDR3 sequence: CASSSLAGGPPRVDEQYF. The CDR3 DNA reads as TGTGCCAGCAGCTCTTTAGCGGGGGGGCCGCCGAGAGTAGACGAGCAGTACTTC.

The chain has TRBV5-1 and TRBJ1-2; perhaps TRBD1 as D (5 bases). Germline-derived CDR1 and CDR2 are SGHRS and YFSETQ. The CDR3 runs 13 residues. V dropped 4 bases and J dropped 8 bases, with 15 bases sitting between them. The CDR3 is CASSVITGSGYTF. The CDR3, as DNA: TGCGCCAGCAGCGTGATTACAGGTTCAGGCTACACCTTC.

This clone occurred once. The rearrangement joins TRBV9 to TRBJ2-1; 10 bases line up with TRBD2. The germline V gene encodes CDR1 SGDLS and CDR2 YYNGEE. This CDR3 region has 19 residues. J gave up 2 bases and V 0 bases, and 11 bases lay outside the gene matches. The CDR3 DNA follows: TGTGCCAGCAGCGTAGGTCTAGCGGGAGCCCCCCGCACCTACAATGAGCAGTTCTTC. Translating gives CASSVGLAGAPRTYNEQFF.

In DNA form, the CDR3 reads TGCGCCAGCAGCCCCAGGGGCGAATACGAGCAGTACTTC. Translated, it gives CASSPRGEYEQYF. The chain carries TRBV4-1 and TRBJ2-7; the D gene is possibly TRBD1 (6 bases). CDR1 and CDR2 from the germline V gene are MGHRA and YSYEKL. The CDR3 contains 13 residues. Trimming took 4 bases from V and 4 from J, leaving 11 bases between them.

Of note for this clone: Germline and junction disagree at one end, which may indicate a read error. This sequence joins TRBV7-7 and TRBJ1-1; D call uncertain. Per the germline V gene, CDR1 is SSHAT and CDR2 is FNYEAQ (reference sequence). The CDR3 has 16 amino acids. The CDR3 sequence: CASSLVRQAGVGVAFF. DNA of the CDR3: TGTGCTAGCAGCTTAGTCCGGCAGGCCGGTGTGGGTGTAGCTTTCTTT.

The V and J genes are TRBV18 and TRBJ2-5; D is possibly TRBD2 (6 bases). V was pared by 0 bases and J by 1 base, with 9 bases between. Germline V CDR1 and CDR2: KGHSH, LQKENI. The CDR3 extends over 15 amino acids. The CDR3 sequence: CASSPPGGTQETQYF. CDR3 DNA sequence: TGTGCCAGCTCACCACCGGGGGGAACCCAAGAGACCCAGTACTTC.

The V gene is TRBV11-2, the J gene TRBJ2-7, with TRBD2 matching 7 bases. From germline, CDR1 is SGHAT and CDR2 FQNNGV. Losses at the gene ends were 1 base for V and 0 bases for J; bases not matched to a gene: 15. This CDR3 region has 19 residues. CDR3 region: CASSLAWTIGGTYSYEQYF. Here the CDR3 DNA reads TGTGCCAGCAGCTTAGCATGGACTATCGGGGGGACTTACTCCTACGAGCAGTACTTC.

This sequence joins TRBV6-5 and TRBJ2-3; D is ambiguous. V lost 6 bases and J 0 bases, leaving 13 bases between the germline ends. CDR3 length equals 15 residues. In germline, CDR1 is MNHEY, CDR2 SVGAGI. The CDR3 DNA reads as TGTGCCAGCAGCCCCCGCGGATCTAGCACAGATACGCAGTATTTT. Its translation is CASSPRGSSTDTQYF.

The V and J genes are TRBV6-8 and TRBJ2-1, with D unclear. The germline CDR1 and CDR2 sequences are MNHGY and SAAAGT. The CDR3 covers 11 residues. The V and J ends lost 5 bases and 4 bases respectively, with 3 bases between them. The CDR3 protein is CASSPYNEQFF. The CDR3 DNA sequence: TGTGCCAGCAGTCCATACAATGAGCAGTTCTTC.

This chain connects TRBV4-2 to TRBJ2-3, with a weak D call TRBD2 (7 bases). Trimming cost V 3 bases and J 2 bases, with 21 bases left between them. The CDR3 loop spans 18 amino acids. The V gene's germline CDR1 is LGHNA and CDR2 YNFKEQ. The CDR3: CASSHGRGGDPFTDTQYF. DNA for the CDR3: TGTGCCAGCAGCCACGGAAGAGGGGGGGACCCCTTCACAGATACGCAGTATTTT.

This clone came up a few times. This sequence joins TRBV7-6 and TRBJ1-4, with D possibly TRBD1 on 6 matching bases. From germline, CDR1 is SGHVS and CDR2 FNYEAQ. V lost 1 base and J 4 bases, leaving 13 bases between the germline ends. This CDR3 has 16 amino acids. Here the CDR3 DNA reads TGTGCCAGCAGCTTAGAAATGGGCAGGGGTAATGAAAAACTGTTTTTT. Encoded protein: CASSLEMGRGNEKLFF.

The chain uses TRBV9 and TRBJ2-5; 11 bases agree with TRBD2. The CDR3 spans 16 residues. Germline V gives CDR1 SGDLS, CDR2 YYNGEE. V lost 2 bases, J lost 5 bases, and 8 bases stayed unmatched. The CDR3 region is CASSVSGRALGETQYF. The CDR3 DNA sequence: TGTGCCAGCAGCGTTAGCGGGAGGGCCCTAGGGGAGACCCAGTACTTC. The entire variable domain, with the rest obtained from reference TRBV9 and TRBJ2-5, is as follows: DSGVTQTPKHLITATGQRVTLRCSPRSGDLSVYWYQQSLDQGLQFLIQYYNGEERAKGNILERFSAQQFPDLHSELNLSSLELGDSALYFCASSVSGRALGETQYFGPGTRLLVL.

This clone came up a few times. The chain links TRBV7-9 to TRBJ1-5; 10 bases agree with TRBD1. Germline CDR1 is SEHNR and CDR2 is FQNEAQ (reference sequence). Trimming cost V 5 bases and J 0 bases; bases outside gene matches: 7. CDR3 size: 17 residues. This CDR3 is CASSPGTGDYSNQPQHF. The CDR3 DNA is TGTGCCAGCAGCCCCGGGACAGGGGACTATAGCAATCAGCCCCAGCATTTT.

The CDR3 sequence: CASSGRTGERLVHEQYF. CDR3 nucleotides: TGTGCCAGCAGTGGTAGGACAGGGGAACGGTTAGTCCACGAGCAGTACTTC. V gene TRBV25-1 combines with J gene TRBJ2-7; TRBD1 matches 9 bases. The CDR3 contains 17 residues. Germline V CDR1 and CDR2: MGHDK, SYGVNS. The trim removed 4 bases at V and 5 bases at J, leaving 15 bases unmatched.

The CDR3 DNA is TGTGCCAGCAGTGATCAAGGGAGCTATGGCTACACCTTC. Its protein is CASSDQGSYGYTF. The chain employs TRBV2 and TRBJ1-2; no clear D. The CDR3 covers 13 residues. The V end lost 3 bases, the J end lost 4 bases, and 9 bases lay between the germline ends. CDR1 is SNHLY, CDR2 FYNNEI, per germline. The full variable domain, rest sourced from reference TRBV2 and TRBJ1-2, is EPEVTQTPSHQVTQMGQEVILRCVPISNHLYFYWYRQILGQKVEFLVSFYNNEISEKSEIFDDQFSVERPDGSNFTLKIRSTKLEDSAMYFCASSDQGSYGYTFGSGTRLTVV.

The chain is built from TRBV9 and TRBJ2-7; TRBD1 aligns across 8 bases. Looked up from germline, CDR1 is SGDLS and CDR2 is YYNGEE. The length of the CDR3 is 14 residues. The junction had 5 bases not matched to a gene; V was cut back by 3 bases and J by 3 bases. CDR3 loop: CASSEGQAFYEQYF. DNA for the CDR3: TGTGCCAGCAGCGAGGGACAGGCGTTCTACGAGCAGTACTTC.

This clone was counted between two and nine times. The chain recombines TRBV5-1 with TRBJ2-3; 8 bases match TRBD2. The CDR3 is 15 residues long. V shed 6 bases, J shed 0 bases, and the junction held 6 bases outside the gene matches. The germline CDR1 and CDR2 sequences are SGHRS and YFSETQ. In nucleotides, the CDR3 is TGCGCCAGCACAACTAGCGGTACTAGCACAGATACGCAGTATTTT. It codes for CASTTSGTSTDTQYF.